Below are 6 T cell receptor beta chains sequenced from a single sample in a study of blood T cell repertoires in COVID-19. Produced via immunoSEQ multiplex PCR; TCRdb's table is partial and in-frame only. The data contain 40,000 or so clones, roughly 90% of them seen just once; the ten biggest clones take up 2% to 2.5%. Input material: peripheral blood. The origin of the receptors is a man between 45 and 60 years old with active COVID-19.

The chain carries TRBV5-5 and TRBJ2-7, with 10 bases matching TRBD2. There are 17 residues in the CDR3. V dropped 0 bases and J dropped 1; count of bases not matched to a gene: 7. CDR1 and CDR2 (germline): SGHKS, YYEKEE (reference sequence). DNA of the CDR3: TGTGCCAGCAGCTTGGCGGCTAGCGGGAGAGGTTCCTACGAGCAGTACTTC. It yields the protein CASSLAASGRGSYEQYF.

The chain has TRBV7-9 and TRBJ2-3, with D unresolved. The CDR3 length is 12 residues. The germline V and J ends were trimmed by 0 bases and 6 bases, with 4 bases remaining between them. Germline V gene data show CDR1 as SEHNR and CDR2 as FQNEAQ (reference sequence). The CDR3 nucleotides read TGTGCCAGCAGCTTAGCCCTTGATACGCAGTATTTT. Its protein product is CASSLALDTQYF.

The CDR3 DNA is TGTGCCAGCAGCTTGCGGAGCTATAGCACAGATACGCAGTATTTT. This sequence encodes CASSLRSYSTDTQYF. The J gene is TRBJ2-3, the V gene TRBV5-5, with D unclear. The V end was cut by 1 base, the J end by 0 bases, with 9 bases between. This CDR3 is 15 amino acids long. Per the germline V gene, CDR1 is SGHKS and CDR2 is YYEKEE (reference sequence).

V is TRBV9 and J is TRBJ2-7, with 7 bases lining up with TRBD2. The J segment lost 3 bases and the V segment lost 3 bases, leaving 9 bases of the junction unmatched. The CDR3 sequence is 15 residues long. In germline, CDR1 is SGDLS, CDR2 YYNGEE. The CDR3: CASSGGIGRDYEQYF. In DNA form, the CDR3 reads TGTGCCAGCAGCGGGGGTATAGGGAGGGACTACGAGCAGTACTTC. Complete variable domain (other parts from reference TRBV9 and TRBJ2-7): DSGVTQTPKHLITATGQRVTLRCSPRSGDLSVYWYQQSLDQGLQFLIQYYNGEERAKGNILERFSAQQFPDLHSELNLSSLELGDSALYFCASSGGIGRDYEQYFGPGTRLTVT.

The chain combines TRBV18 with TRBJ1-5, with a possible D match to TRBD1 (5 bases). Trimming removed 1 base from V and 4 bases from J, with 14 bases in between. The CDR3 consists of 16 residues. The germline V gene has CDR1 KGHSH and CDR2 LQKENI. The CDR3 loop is CASSPRGGGVNQPQHF. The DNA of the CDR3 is TGTGCCAGCTCACCACGGGGGGGTGGCGTTAATCAGCCCCAGCATTTT.

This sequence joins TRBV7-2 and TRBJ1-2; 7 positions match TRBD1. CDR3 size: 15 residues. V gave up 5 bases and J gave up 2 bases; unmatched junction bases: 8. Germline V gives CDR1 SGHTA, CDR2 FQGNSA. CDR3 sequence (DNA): TGTGCCAGCAGCATACACAGGGGAGGCAACTATGGCTACACCTTC. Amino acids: CASSIHRGGNYGYTF.